What follows are 9 T cell receptor beta chains derived from one specimen sequenced in a study of control samples from healthy donors and cancer patients. Data came from immunoSEQ multiplex PCR; TCRdb stores just in-frame clones and leaves some out. The sample has about 120,000 clones, 88% seen once. The sequenced sample consisted of blood. All receptors come from a middle-aged man in good health.

This chain uses TRBV19 with TRBJ1-6, with D possibly TRBD1 on 6 matching bases. V was pared by 1 base and J by 7 bases, with 14 bases between. The CDR3 spans 16 residues. Germline V gives CDR1 LNHDA, CDR2 SQIVND (reference sequence). The CDR3 sequence: CASSIVGPGANSPLHF. CDR3 bases: TGTGCCAGTAGTATAGTCGGGCCGGGGGCGAATTCACCCCTCCACTTT.

The chain has TRBV18 and TRBJ2-3, with D hard to call. This CDR3 has 13 amino acids. Trimming removed 6 bases from V and 4 bases from J, with 11 bases in between. Germline V gene lookup returns CDR1 KGHSH and CDR2 LQKENI. CDR3 region: CASSPSPPDTQYF. The DNA of the CDR3 is TGTGCCAGCTCGCCCTCGCCCCCAGATACGCAGTATTTT.

This sequence joins TRBV18 and TRBJ1-4; D is possibly TRBD1 (6 bases). Germline V gene data show CDR1 as KGHSH and CDR2 as LQKENI. CDR3 length: 15 amino acids. V was shortened by 0 bases and J by 14 bases, with 19 bases between the two germline ends. The CDR3 DNA follows: TGTGCCAGCTCACCACCCCTTGGGGACATTAGGATCCTGTTTTTT. It encodes CASSPPLGDIRILFF.

The genes are TRBV7-9 and TRBJ1-1; the match to TRBD1 covers 9 bases. The CDR3 is made up of 15 amino acids. After removal of 6 bases from V and 0 bases from J, the junction contained 5 bases not matched to a gene. The germline V gene has CDR1 SEHNR and CDR2 FQNEAQ (reference sequence). CDR3 in amino acids: CASSSQGAMNTEAFF. CDR3 nucleotide sequence: TGTGCCAGCAGTTCACAGGGGGCTATGAACACTGAAGCTTTCTTT.

The rearrangement uses TRBV6-1 and TRBJ1-5; D gene unclear. Trimming stripped 3 bases from V and 6 bases from J, with 6 bases between. The length of the CDR3 is 12 residues. The V gene's germline CDR1 is MNHNS and CDR2 SASEGT. CDR3 sequence (DNA): TGTGCCAGCAGTGAGCCTTTTCAGCCCCAGCATTTT. Its protein is CASSEPFQPQHF.

This sequence joins TRBV9 and TRBJ1-4; the D is unclear. Germline loops: CDR1 SGDLS, CDR2 YYNGEE. Deletions cut 0 bases from V and 5 bases from J, with 8 bases between. The CDR3 sequence is 14 residues long. The CDR3 reads CASSVGGGNEKLFF. Written as DNA, the CDR3 is TGTGCCAGCAGCGTAGGGGGAGGGAATGAAAAACTGTTTTTT. Combining the CDR3 with reference TRBV9 and TRBJ1-4 gives the whole variable domain DSGVTQTPKHLITATGQRVTLRCSPRSGDLSVYWYQQSLDQGLQFLIQYYNGEERAKGNILERFSAQQFPDLHSELNLSSLELGDSALYFCASSVGGGNEKLFFGSGTQLSVL.

The V and J genes are TRBV6-5 and TRBJ1-6; tentative D call: TRBD1 (5 bases). This CDR3 region has 13 residues. With 10 bases removed from V and 9 bases from J, the gap between germline ends came to 16 bases. Germline CDR1 and CDR2: MNHEY and SVGAGI. The CDR3 DNA reads TGTGCCACGCAAGGGGTGGTAGGTTCACCCCTCCACTTT. This encodes CATQGVVGSPLHF.

The chain uses TRBV10-2 and TRBJ1-3; D unresolved. The germline V and J ends were trimmed by 1 base and 4 bases, with 8 bases remaining between them. This CDR3 is built from 14 residues. The V gene's germline CDR1 is WSHSY and CDR2 SAAADI. In DNA, the CDR3 is TGCGCCAGCAGTGAGTTCAGCTACGGAAACACCATATATTTT. Translation gives CASSEFSYGNTIYF.

This clone was seen only a few times. The rearrangement uses TRBV6-6 and TRBJ1-1, with D possibly being TRBD1 (5 bases). From germline, CDR1 is MNHNY and CDR2 SVGAGI (reference sequence). There are 14 residues in the CDR3. V lost 6 bases and J 5 bases, leaving 16 bases between the germline ends. In DNA, the CDR3 is TGTGCCAGCAGCTTACAGGTCGCAGGTACTGAAGCTTTCTTT. Translation: CASSLQVAGTEAFF.